This T cell receptor beta chain was sequenced for a study of T cells in Graves' hyperthyroidism and ophthalmopathy. Study-level information: Peripheral blood was drawn at first diagnosis, prior to all treatment.

Amplified TCR beta CDR3 regions came from RNA transcripts. The study used the HTBI primer set for a first-round RT-PCR of the TCR CDR3. Using its own MiXCR run on the multiplex PCR reads, TCRdb lists one record per CDR3 protein. The sample carries hundreds of thousands of distinct CDR3 sequences, approximately 15% recorded once. An absence of ophthalmopathy progression within 18 months meant stable Graves' hyperthyroidism. This receptor was identified in a woman aged 18 to 35 with Graves' hyperthyroidism. The specimen was blood.

CDR3 region: CASAKGTGNYYNEQFF. The CDR3 nucleotides are TGTGCCAGCGCCAAAGGGACAGGAAATTACTACAATGAGCAGTTCTTC. V and J are TRBV6-1 and TRBJ2-1; 8 bases fit TRBD1. The CDR3 totals 16 residues. J lost 3 bases, V lost 8 bases, and 12 bases had no gene match. Germline CDR1 reads MNHNS; CDR2 reads SASEGT.